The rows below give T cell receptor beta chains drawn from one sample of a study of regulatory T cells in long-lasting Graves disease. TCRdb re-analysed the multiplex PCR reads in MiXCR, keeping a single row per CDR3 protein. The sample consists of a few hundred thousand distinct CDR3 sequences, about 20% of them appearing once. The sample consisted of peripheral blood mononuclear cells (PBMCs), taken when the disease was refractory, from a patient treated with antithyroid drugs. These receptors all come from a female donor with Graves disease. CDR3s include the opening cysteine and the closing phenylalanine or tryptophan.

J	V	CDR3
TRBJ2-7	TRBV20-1	CSAVGQINYEQYF
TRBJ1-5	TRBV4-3	CASSHGTGGHQPQHF
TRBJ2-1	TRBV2	CASRTPGQGIWYEQFF
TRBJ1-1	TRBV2	CASLTDWYIHTEAFF
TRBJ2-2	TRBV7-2	CASSLLPGQGNTGELFF
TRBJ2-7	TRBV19	CATAVGTSLYEQYF
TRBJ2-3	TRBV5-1	CASSLLTDSTDTQYF
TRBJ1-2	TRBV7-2	CASSSPRLTGTGYTF
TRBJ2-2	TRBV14	CASGLQGAPGELFF
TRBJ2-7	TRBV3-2	CASSQEKREQYF
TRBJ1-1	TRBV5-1	CASSRDREGTEAFF
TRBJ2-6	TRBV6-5	CASSYSEVSGANVLTF
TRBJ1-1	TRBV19	CASSENLEGDTEAFF
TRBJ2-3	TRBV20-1	CSARDSSGRGTDTQYF
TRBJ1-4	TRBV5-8	CASSLYRGIGNEKLFF
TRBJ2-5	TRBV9	CASSASTSGRARETQYF
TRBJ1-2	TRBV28	CASRLGQGRAKGYTF
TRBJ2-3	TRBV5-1	CASRLQLSSTDTQYF
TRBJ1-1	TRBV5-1	CTSSLAMDRVNTEAFF
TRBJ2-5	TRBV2	CASKVTSGRPFRETQYF
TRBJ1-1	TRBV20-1	CSVKGPQNTEAFF
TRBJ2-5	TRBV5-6	CASSYRDSGATQYF
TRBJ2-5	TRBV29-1	CSAMTYQETQYF
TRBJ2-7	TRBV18	CASSPPLGDSYEQYF
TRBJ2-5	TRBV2	CASSGDPDRLQETQYF
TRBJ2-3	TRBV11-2	CASSLERGSTDTQYF
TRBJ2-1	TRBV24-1	CATCSGTHNEQFF
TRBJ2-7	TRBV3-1	CASSRTGGSQQYF
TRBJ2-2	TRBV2	CASSEALLGTGELFF
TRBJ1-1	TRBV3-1	CASSRGVSEAFF
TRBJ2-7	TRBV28	CASSFSPRRDSSYEQYF
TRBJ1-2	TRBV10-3	CATAQTGTYGYTF
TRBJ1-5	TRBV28	CASSRTIAPQQPQHF
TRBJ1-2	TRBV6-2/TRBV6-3	CASSYERGYGYTF
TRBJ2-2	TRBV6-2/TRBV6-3	CASSYGASTGELFF
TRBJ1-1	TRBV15	CATSRDDRLRAFF
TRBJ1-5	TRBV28	CASSSSGSYSNQPQHF
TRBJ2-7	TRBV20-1	CSAREPRGGNEQYF